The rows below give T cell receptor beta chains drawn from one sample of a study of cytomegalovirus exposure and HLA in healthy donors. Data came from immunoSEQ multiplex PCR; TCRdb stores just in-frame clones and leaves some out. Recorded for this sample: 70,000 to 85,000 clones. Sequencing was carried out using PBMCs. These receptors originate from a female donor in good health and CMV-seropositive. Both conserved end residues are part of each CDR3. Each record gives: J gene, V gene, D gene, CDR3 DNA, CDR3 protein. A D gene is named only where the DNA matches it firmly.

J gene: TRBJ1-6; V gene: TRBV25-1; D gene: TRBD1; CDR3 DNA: TGTGCCAGCAGTGGACAGGGTTCACATTCACCCCTCCACTTT; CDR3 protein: CASSGQGSHSPLHF
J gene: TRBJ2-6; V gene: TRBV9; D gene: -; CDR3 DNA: TGTGCCAGCAGCCCGGGTAGGGCCAACGTCCTGACTTTC; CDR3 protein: CASSPGRANVLTF
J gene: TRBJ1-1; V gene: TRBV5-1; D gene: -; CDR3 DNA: TGCGCCAGCAGCTTGGGGGCCATGAACACTGAAGCTTTCTTT; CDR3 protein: CASSLGAMNTEAFF
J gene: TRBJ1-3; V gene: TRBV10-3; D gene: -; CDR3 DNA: TGTGCCATCAGACCGACTGAGAATGGAAACACCATATATTTT; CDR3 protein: CAIRPTENGNTIYF
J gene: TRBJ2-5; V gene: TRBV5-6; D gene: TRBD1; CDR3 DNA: TGTGCCAGCGGACAGGGGGCGCGAGAGACCCAGTACTTC; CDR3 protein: CASGQGARETQYF
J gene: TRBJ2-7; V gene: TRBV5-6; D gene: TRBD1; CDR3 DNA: TGTGCCAGCAGCATCCGGGACAGGGGTTTGTACGAGCAGTACTTC; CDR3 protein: CASSIRDRGLYEQYF
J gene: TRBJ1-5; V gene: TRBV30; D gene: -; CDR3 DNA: TGTGCCTGGAGTGTCAGGCGCCAGCCCCAGCATTTT; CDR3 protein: CAWSVRRQPQHF
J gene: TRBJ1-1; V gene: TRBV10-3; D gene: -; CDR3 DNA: TGTGCCATCAGTAGACAGGAAGGGGAGTCTGAAGCTTTCTTT; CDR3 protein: CAISRQEGESEAFF
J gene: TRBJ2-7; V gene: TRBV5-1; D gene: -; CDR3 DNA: TGCGCCAGCAGCCCGGGAATTAGCCACGAGCAGTACTTC; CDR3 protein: CASSPGISHEQYF
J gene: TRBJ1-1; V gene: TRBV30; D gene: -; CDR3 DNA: TGTGCCTGGACCAAATCGGTGAACACTGAAGCTTTCTTT; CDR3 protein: CAWTKSVNTEAFF
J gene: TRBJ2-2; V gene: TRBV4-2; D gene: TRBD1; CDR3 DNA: TGTGCCAGCAGCCAAGCTGGGACAGATAACACCGGGGAGCTGTTTTTT; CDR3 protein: CASSQAGTDNTGELFF
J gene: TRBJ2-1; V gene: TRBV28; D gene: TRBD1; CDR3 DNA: TGTGCCAGCATTAGGGACAGCACCAATGAGCAGTTCTTC; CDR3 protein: CASIRDSTNEQFF
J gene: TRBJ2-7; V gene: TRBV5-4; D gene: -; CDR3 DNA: TGTGCCAGCAGCAGCGCGGGGCCTAGCTCCTACGAGCAGTACTTC; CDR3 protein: CASSSAGPSSYEQYF
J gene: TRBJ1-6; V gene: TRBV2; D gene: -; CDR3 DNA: TGTGCCAGCAGTGAAAACCAGGGAACAGCCTATAATTCACCCCTCCACTTT; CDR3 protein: CASSENQGTAYNSPLHF
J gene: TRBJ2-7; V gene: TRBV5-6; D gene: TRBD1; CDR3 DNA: TGTGCCAGCAGCCCAAAGAAGGGGGCGGAGGTGGTAGGTAACTACGAGCAGTACTTC; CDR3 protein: CASSPKKGAEVVGNYEQYF
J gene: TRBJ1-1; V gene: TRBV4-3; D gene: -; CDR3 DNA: TGCGCCAGCAGGAACCAGGGGCGATCTGAAGCTTTCTTT; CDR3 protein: CASRNQGRSEAFF
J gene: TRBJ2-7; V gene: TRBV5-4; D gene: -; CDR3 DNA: TGTGCCAGCAGCTCGACTAGTGCGAGCTGGAGCGAGCAGTACTTC; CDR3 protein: CASSSTSASWSEQYF
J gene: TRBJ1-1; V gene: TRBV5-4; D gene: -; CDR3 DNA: TGTGCCAGCAGCTTGGCCCTAGGAGGAAATATGAACACTGAAGCTTTCTTT; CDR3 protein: CASSLALGGNMNTEAFF
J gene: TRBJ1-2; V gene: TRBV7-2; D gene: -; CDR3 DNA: TGTGCCAGCAGCTTAGGGGGGGGAAGGAGCTATGGCTACACCTTC; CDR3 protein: CASSLGGGRSYGYTF
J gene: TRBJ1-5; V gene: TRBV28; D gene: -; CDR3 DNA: TGTGCCACCGCCGAGTACCCGATATCTGGCAATCAGCCCCAGCATTTT; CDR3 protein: CATAEYPISGNQPQHF
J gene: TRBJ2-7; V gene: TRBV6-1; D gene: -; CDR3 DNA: TGTGCCAGCGGTGTTGAGCGATACGAGCAGTACTTC; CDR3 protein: CASGVERYEQYF
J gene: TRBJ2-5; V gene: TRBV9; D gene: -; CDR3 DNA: TGTGCCAGCAGCGATGGGGCCAGTTTAGGTGAGACCCAGTACTTC; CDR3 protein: CASSDGASLGETQYF
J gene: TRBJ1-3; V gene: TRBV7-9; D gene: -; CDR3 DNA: TGTGCCAGCAGCCCCGCAGGGGCTGGAAACACCATATATTTT; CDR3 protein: CASSPAGAGNTIYF
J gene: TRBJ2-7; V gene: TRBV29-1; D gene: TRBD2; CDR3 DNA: TGCAGCGTTCTACTAGCGGGGACGTACGAGCAGTACTTC; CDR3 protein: CSVLLAGTYEQYF
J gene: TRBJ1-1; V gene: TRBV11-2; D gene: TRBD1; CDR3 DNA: TGTGCCAGCAGCCACTGGGGGACAGGGGTCACTGAAGCTTTCTTT; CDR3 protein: CASSHWGTGVTEAFF
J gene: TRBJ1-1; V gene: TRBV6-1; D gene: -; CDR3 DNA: TGTGCCAGCAGAGTTAGCGGGAACACTGAAGCTTTCTTT; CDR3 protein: CASRVSGNTEAFF
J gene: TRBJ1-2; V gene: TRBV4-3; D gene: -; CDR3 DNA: TGCGCCAGCAGCCTACAGCCCCAGGGATCGATCTCTAACTATGGCTACACCTTC; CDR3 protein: CASSLQPQGSISNYGYTF